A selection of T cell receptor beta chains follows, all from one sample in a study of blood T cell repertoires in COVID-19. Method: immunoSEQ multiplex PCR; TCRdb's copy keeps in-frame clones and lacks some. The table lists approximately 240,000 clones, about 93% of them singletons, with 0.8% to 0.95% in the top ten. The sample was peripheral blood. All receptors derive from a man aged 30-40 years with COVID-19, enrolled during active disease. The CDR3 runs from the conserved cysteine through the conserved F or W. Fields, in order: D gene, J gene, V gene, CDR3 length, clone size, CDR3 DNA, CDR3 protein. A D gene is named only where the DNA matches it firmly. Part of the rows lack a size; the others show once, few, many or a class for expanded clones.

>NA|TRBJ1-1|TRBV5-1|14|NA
TGCGCCAGCAGCTTCGCAGGGATGGGGACTGAAGCTTTCTTT
CASSFAGMGTEAFF
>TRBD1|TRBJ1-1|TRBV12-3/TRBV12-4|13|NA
TGTGCCAGCAGGGGACAGTATGGGACTGAAGCTTTCTTT
CASRGQYGTEAFF
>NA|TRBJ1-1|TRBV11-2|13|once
TGTGCCAGCAGCCTCCGGGGGAACACTGAAGCTTTCTTT
CASSLRGNTEAFF
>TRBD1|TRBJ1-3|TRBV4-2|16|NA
TGTGCCAGCAGCCATGCACAGGGGCTAGCTGGAAACACCATATATTTT
CASSHAQGLAGNTIYF
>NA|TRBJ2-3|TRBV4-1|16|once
TGCGCCAGCAGCCACCCAGGAGGGGGGGGGCGAGATACGCAGTATTTT
CASSHPGGGGRDTQYF
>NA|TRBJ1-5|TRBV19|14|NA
TGTGCCAGTAGTGAGGGGGTTGGCAATCAGCCCCAGCATTTT
CASSEGVGNQPQHF
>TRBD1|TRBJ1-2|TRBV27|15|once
TGTGCCAGCAGTTCAGGACAGGGGCGACGGGTGGACTACACCTTC
CASSSGQGRRVDYTF
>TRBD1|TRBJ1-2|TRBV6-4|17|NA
TGTGCCAGCAGTGACTCCCTTTGGGACAGGGGGCTGGAAGGCTACACCTTC
CASSDSLWDRGLEGYTF
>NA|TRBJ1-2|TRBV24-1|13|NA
TGTGCCACCACCCCTTGGGGCGATTATGGCTACACCTTC
CATTPWGDYGYTF
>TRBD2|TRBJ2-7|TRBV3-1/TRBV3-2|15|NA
TGTGCCAGCAGCCAAGTAGGGAGGGGTTCCCACGAGCAGTACTTC
CASSQVGRGSHEQYF
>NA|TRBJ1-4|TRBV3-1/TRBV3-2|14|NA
TGTGCCAGCAGCCAGACCCCCGGAGGCGAAAAACTGTTTTTT
CASSQTPGGEKLFF
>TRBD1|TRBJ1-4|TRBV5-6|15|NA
TGTGCCAGCAGCCACAGGGGTCTTTCGGATGAAAAACTGTTTTTT
CASSHRGLSDEKLFF
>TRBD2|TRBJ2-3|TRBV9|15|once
TGTGCCAGCAGCGTAGCTGGCGGGGGATCTGCGACGCAGTATTTT
CASSVAGGGSATQYF
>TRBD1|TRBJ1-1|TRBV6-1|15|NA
TGTGCCAGCAGTGAGACAGGGGGGGTTTACACTGAAGCTTTCTTT
CASSETGGVYTEAFF
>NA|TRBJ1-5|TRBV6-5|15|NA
TGTGCCAGCAGTTACTCGACGGGGAATAATCAGCCCCAGCATTTT
CASSYSTGNNQPQHF
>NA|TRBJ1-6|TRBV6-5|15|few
TGTGCCAGCAGTTCCGTCGGACAGTATAATTCACCCCTCCACTTT
CASSSVGQYNSPLHF
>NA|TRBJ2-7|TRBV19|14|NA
TGTGCCAGTAGACAAATAGGGGGGGCTCAAGAGCAGTACTTC
CASRQIGGAQEQYF
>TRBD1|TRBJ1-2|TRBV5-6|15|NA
TGTGCCAGCAGCTTGTTTGGACGACAGGGCCATGGCTACACCTTC
CASSLFGRQGHGYTF
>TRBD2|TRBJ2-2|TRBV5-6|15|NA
TGTGCCAGCAGCCCTATAGCGGGGGGGACCGGGGAGCTGTTTTTT
CASSPIAGGTGELFF
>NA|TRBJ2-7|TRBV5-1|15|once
TGCGCCAGCAGCTTGGAACAGGGCCGCTACTACGAGCAGTACTTC
CASSLEQGRYYEQYF
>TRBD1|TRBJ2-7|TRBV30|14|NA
TGTGCCTGGTCGACAGGGTTTGCGTCCTACGAGCAGTACTTC
CAWSTGFASYEQYF
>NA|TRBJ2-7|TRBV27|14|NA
TGTGCCAGCAGTCTCCGACATGATTCCTACGAGCAGTACTTC
CASSLRHDSYEQYF
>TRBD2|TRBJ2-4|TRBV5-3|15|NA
TGTGCCAGACACTATGGGGGGGAAACCAAAAACATTCAGTACTTC
CARHYGGETKNIQYF
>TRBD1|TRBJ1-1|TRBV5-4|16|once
TGTGCCAGCAGCTCGGGGGACAGGGGCTTGAACACTGAAGCTTTCTTT
CASSSGDRGLNTEAFF
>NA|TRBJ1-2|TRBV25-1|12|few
TGTGCCAGCAGTTTCGGGCGGGGCGTATACACCTTC
CASSFGRGVYTF
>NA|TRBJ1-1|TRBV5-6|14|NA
TGTGCCAGCAGCCCGGGATCCGGGGACACTGAAGCTTTCTTT
CASSPGSGDTEAFF
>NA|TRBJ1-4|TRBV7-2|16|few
TGTGCCAGCAGCCACTTCTCGGGACAACCTAATGAAAAACTGTTTTTT
CASSHFSGQPNEKLFF
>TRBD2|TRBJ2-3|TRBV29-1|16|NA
TGCAGCGTTGAAATGCGACTAGCAAAACGGGCAGATACGCAGTATTTT
CSVEMRLAKRADTQYF
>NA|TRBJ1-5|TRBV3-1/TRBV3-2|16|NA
TGTGCCAGCAGCCATTCTCAGTTTTATAGCAATCAGCCCCAGCATTTT
CASSHSQFYSNQPQHF
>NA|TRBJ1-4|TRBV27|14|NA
TGTGCCAGCAGACTCGGTGCAACTAATGAAAAACTGTTTTTT
CASRLGATNEKLFF